The text below deals with one T cell receptor beta chain. Its matching antigen is unknown. The sample originates from a study of cytomegalovirus exposure and HLA in healthy donors. Study-wide results and limits: The majority of CMV-associated TCR beta chains were reported as apparently HLA-restricted in a later analysis. Other equally common chains were less clonally expanded than HLA-associated TCR beta chains, a later analysis showed.

V was clipped by 8 bases and J by 3 bases, with 10 bases between them. Germline V gives CDR1 LNHDA, CDR2 SQIVND (reference sequence). CDR3 length: 12 residues. The PCR employed 60 Vbeta primers together with 13 Jbeta primers. Produced via immunoSEQ multiplex PCR; TCRdb's table is partial and in-frame only. Among about 110,000 clones listed, roughly 70% were seen once. This TCR came from a man between 40 and 49 years old in good health and CMV-seronegative. Material for sequencing was PBMCs. J is TRBJ1-1 and V is TRBV19; tentatively, D is TRBD1 (6 bases). As DNA, the CDR3 is TGTGCCAGTCAACCAGGGGACACTGAAGCTTTCTTT. This codes for CASQPGDTEAFF.